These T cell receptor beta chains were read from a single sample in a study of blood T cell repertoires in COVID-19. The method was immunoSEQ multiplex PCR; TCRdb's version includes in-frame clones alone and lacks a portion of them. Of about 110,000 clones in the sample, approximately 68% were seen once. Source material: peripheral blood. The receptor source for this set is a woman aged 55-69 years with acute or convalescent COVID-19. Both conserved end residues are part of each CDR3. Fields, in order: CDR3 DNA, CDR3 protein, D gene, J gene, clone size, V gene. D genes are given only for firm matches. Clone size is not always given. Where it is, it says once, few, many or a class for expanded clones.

cdr3_nt: TGTGCCAGCAGCTTTCTCAGGGACACCGGGGAGCTGTTTTTT; cdr3_aa: CASSFLRDTGELFF; d_call: -; j_call: TRBJ2-2; clone_size: -; v_call: TRBV7-9
cdr3_nt: TGTGCCAGCAGTTACCTGGGACAGGGATCGGAGACCCAGTACTTC; cdr3_aa: CASSYLGQGSETQYF; d_call: TRBD1; j_call: TRBJ2-5; clone_size: -; v_call: TRBV28
cdr3_nt: TGCGCCAGCAGCTTGGGTTACCACAGGGACTCCTACGAGCAGTACTTC; cdr3_aa: CASSLGYHRDSYEQYF; d_call: -; j_call: TRBJ2-7; clone_size: -; v_call: TRBV5-1
cdr3_nt: TGCGCCAGCAGCCAAGACCAAGCGGGGGGGCGAGGCTACACCTTC; cdr3_aa: CASSQDQAGGRGYTF; d_call: -; j_call: TRBJ1-2; clone_size: few; v_call: TRBV4-1
cdr3_nt: TGCAGCGTTGGACAGGTCTACGAGCAGTACTTC; cdr3_aa: CSVGQVYEQYF; d_call: -; j_call: TRBJ2-7; clone_size: -; v_call: TRBV29-1
cdr3_nt: TGTGCCAGCTCACCGGACAGGGGCAATCAGCCCCAGCATTTT; cdr3_aa: CASSPDRGNQPQHF; d_call: TRBD1; j_call: TRBJ1-5; clone_size: -; v_call: TRBV18
cdr3_nt: TGTGCCAGTAGTATAGCGAGGTCCCTGGAAGCTTTCTTT; cdr3_aa: CASSIARSLEAFF; d_call: -; j_call: TRBJ1-1; clone_size: few; v_call: TRBV19
cdr3_nt: TGTGCCAGCAGAACAGGGGGCCGGGGAACTGAAGCTTTCTTT; cdr3_aa: CASRTGGRGTEAFF; d_call: TRBD1; j_call: TRBJ1-1; clone_size: -; v_call: TRBV2
cdr3_nt: TGTGCCAGCAGCTTGGGGTTGGAGACAGGGTCCACTGAAGCTTTCTTT; cdr3_aa: CASSLGLETGSTEAFF; d_call: TRBD1; j_call: TRBJ1-1; clone_size: -; v_call: TRBV5-4
cdr3_nt: TGTGCCAGCAGCTTGGAGGGGGCGGGTGGCTACACCTTC; cdr3_aa: CASSLEGAGGYTF; d_call: TRBD1; j_call: TRBJ1-2; clone_size: many; v_call: TRBV5-4
cdr3_nt: TGTGCCAGCCTCCTAGAGACCCAGTACTTC; cdr3_aa: CASLLETQYF; d_call: -; j_call: TRBJ2-5; clone_size: -; v_call: TRBV6-5
cdr3_nt: TGTGCCAGCAGTTTTCGGACCGGGGGGGTGTTGAGTTCCACTGAAGCTTTCTTT; cdr3_aa: CASSFRTGGVLSSTEAFF; d_call: -; j_call: TRBJ1-1; clone_size: -; v_call: TRBV27
cdr3_nt: TGTGCCAGCCAGGGAAACTCCATCTACGAGCAGTACTTC; cdr3_aa: CASQGNSIYEQYF; d_call: -; j_call: TRBJ2-7; clone_size: -; v_call: TRBV2
cdr3_nt: TGCAGCGTTGAAGTTCGCCGGGGTTTCAATGAGCAGTTCTTC; cdr3_aa: CSVEVRRGFNEQFF; d_call: -; j_call: TRBJ2-1; clone_size: -; v_call: TRBV29-1
cdr3_nt: TGTGCCATCAGTGGAAGCGGGGGAGCCAAAAACATTCAGTACTTC; cdr3_aa: CAISGSGGAKNIQYF; d_call: TRBD2; j_call: TRBJ2-4; clone_size: once; v_call: TRBV10-3
cdr3_nt: TGTGCCAGCAGCCCCCTGGGCAGCACCTACGAGCAGTACTTC; cdr3_aa: CASSPLGSTYEQYF; d_call: -; j_call: TRBJ2-7; clone_size: -; v_call: TRBV14
cdr3_nt: TGTGCCAGTACCCCCTGGAACAGGGCTAGTCAGCCCCAGCATTTT; cdr3_aa: CASTPWNRASQPQHF; d_call: -; j_call: TRBJ1-5; clone_size: -; v_call: TRBV19
cdr3_nt: TGTGCCAGCAGCTTGGCCCCAACTATGGCCACAAACTATGGCTACACCTTC; cdr3_aa: CASSLAPTMATNYGYTF; d_call: -; j_call: TRBJ1-2; clone_size: -; v_call: TRBV5-6
cdr3_nt: TGTGCCAGCAGCTTCGTAGGGGGGGGACAGGGAGTCTTCGGTGAAAAACTGTTTTTT; cdr3_aa: CASSFVGGGQGVFGEKLFF; d_call: TRBD1; j_call: TRBJ1-4; clone_size: -; v_call: TRBV7-2
cdr3_nt: TGTGCCAGCAGCTTAGACGGGTCGACGCCCCAGCATTTT; cdr3_aa: CASSLDGSTPQHF; d_call: -; j_call: TRBJ1-5; clone_size: once; v_call: TRBV11-1
cdr3_nt: TGTGCCTGGAGTGAGTCAGGGAGGCCCGGGGAAAAACTGTTTTTT; cdr3_aa: CAWSESGRPGEKLFF; d_call: -; j_call: TRBJ1-4; clone_size: -; v_call: TRBV30
cdr3_nt: TGTGCCAGCAGCCACGCAGGGAATCGCCCCTACGAGCAGTACTTC; cdr3_aa: CASSHAGNRPYEQYF; d_call: -; j_call: TRBJ2-7; clone_size: -; v_call: TRBV3-1/TRBV3-2
cdr3_nt: TGTGCCAGTACCGGACTAGTCACCGGGGAGCTGTTTTTT; cdr3_aa: CASTGLVTGELFF; d_call: TRBD2; j_call: TRBJ2-2; clone_size: -; v_call: TRBV19
cdr3_nt: TGCGCCAGCAGCCCCAGGACAGGGGGCGGTGAAAAACTGTTTTTT; cdr3_aa: CASSPRTGGGEKLFF; d_call: TRBD1; j_call: TRBJ1-4; clone_size: -; v_call: TRBV4-3
cdr3_nt: TGTGCCAGTAGTCCGTCAGGTCGACAGGGTTGGGACGGGGCTTTCTTT; cdr3_aa: CASSPSGRQGWDGAFF; d_call: TRBD1; j_call: TRBJ1-1; clone_size: -; v_call: TRBV19
cdr3_nt: TGTGCCAGCAGCCCAAGAGATAGCAATCAGCCCCAGCATTTT; cdr3_aa: CASSPRDSNQPQHF; d_call: -; j_call: TRBJ1-5; clone_size: -; v_call: TRBV7-8
cdr3_nt: TGTGCCAGCAGCTTAGCGGCCTACACTGAAGCTTTCTTT; cdr3_aa: CASSLAAYTEAFF; d_call: -; j_call: TRBJ1-1; clone_size: -; v_call: TRBV7-2